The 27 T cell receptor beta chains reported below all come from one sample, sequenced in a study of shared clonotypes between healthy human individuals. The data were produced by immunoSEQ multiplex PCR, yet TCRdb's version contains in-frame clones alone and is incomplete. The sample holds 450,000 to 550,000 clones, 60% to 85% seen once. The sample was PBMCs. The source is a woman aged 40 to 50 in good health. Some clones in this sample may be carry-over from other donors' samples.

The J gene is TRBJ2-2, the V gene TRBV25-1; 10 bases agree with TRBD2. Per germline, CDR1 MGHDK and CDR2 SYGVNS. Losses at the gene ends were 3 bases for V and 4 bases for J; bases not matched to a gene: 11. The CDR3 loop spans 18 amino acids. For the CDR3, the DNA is TGTGCCAGCAGTGATCTAGCGGGAGCCCCGAACATCACCGGGGAGCTGTTTTTT. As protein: CASSDLAGAPNITGELFF.

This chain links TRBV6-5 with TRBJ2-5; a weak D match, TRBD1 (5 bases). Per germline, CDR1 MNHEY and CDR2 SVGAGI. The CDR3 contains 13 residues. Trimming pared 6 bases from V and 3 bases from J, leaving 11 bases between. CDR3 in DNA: TGTGCCAGCAGGACCACAGGAAAAGAGACCCAGTACTTC. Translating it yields CASRTTGKETQYF.

This chain's CDR3 is CASSVGQGGNEQFF. The CDR3 DNA reads TGTGCCAGCAGCGTCGGACAGGGGGGGAATGAGCAGTTCTTC. V gene TRBV9 combines with J gene TRBJ2-1; TRBD1 matches at 10 bases. The CDR3 consists of 14 residues. CDR1 and CDR2 from the germline V gene are SGDLS and YYNGEE. Unmatched junction bases numbered 3, after V lost 2 bases and J lost 7 bases.

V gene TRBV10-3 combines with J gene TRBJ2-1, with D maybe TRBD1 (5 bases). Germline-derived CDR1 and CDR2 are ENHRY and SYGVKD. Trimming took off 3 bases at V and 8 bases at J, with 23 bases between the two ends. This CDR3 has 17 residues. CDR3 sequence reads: CAISERMAQQGADEQFF. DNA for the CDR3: TGTGCCATCAGTGAAAGAATGGCCCAGCAGGGTGCAGATGAGCAGTTCTTC.

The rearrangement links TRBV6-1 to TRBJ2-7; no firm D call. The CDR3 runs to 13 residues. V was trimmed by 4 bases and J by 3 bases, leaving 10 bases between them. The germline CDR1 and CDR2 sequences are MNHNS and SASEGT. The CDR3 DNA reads TGTGCCAGCAGTGCCCTTGGTTTCTACGAGCAGTACTTC. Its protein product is CASSALGFYEQYF.

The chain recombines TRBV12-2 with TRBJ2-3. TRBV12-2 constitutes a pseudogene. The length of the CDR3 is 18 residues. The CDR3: CASRLHPIGNTSTDTQYF. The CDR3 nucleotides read TGTGCAAGTCGCTTACACCCTATTGGTAACACGAGCACAGATACGCAGTATTTT.

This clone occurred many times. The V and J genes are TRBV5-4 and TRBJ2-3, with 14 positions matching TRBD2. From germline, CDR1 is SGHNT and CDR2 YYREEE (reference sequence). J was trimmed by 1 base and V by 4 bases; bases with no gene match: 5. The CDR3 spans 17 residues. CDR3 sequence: CASSETSGRAGTDTQYF. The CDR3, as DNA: TGTGCCAGCAGCGAGACTAGCGGGAGGGCGGGCACAGATACGCAGTATTTT.

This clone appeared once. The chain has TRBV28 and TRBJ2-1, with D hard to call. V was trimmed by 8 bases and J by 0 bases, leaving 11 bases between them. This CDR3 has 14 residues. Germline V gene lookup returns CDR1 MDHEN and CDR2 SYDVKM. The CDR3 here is CASWPRGSYNEQFF. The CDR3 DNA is TGTGCCAGCTGGCCCCGAGGCTCCTACAATGAGCAGTTCTTC.

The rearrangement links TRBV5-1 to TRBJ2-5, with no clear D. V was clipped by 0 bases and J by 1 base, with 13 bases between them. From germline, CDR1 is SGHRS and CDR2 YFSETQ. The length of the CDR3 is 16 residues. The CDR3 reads CASSLGGSSGQETQYF. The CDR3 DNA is TGCGCCAGCAGCTTGGGCGGCAGCTCGGGCCAAGAGACCCAGTACTTC.

CDR3 bases: TGTGCCAGCAGCCCTCCCTCCAGGAGAAAGCCCCAGCATTTT. It codes for CASSPPSRRKPQHF. V gene TRBV28 combines with J gene TRBJ1-5; no clear D gene. CDR1 and CDR2 from the germline V gene are MDHEN and SYDVKM. The ends were cut back, 6 bases at V and 8 bases at J, with 17 bases in the middle. The CDR3 totals 14 residues.

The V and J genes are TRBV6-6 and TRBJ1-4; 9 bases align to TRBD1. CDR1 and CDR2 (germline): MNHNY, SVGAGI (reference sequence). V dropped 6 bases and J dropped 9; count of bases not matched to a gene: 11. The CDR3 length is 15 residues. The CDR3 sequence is CASSQRQGEMKKLFF. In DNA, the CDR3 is TGTGCCAGCAGCCAAAGACAGGGGGAGATGAAAAAACTGTTTTTT.

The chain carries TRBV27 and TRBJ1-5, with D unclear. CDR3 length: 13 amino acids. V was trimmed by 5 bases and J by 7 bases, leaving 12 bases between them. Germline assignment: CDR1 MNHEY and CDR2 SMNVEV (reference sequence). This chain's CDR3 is CASSRGLMQPQHF. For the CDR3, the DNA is TGTGCCAGCAGTCGCGGACTTATGCAGCCCCAGCATTTT.

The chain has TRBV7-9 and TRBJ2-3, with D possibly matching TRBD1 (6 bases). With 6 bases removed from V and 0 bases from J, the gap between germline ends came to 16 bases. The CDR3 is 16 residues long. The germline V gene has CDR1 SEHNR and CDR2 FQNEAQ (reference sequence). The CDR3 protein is CASSRTGYGSTDTQYF. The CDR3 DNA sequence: TGTGCCAGCAGTCGTACAGGGTATGGTAGCACAGATACGCAGTATTTT. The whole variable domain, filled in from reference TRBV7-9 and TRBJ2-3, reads DTGVSQNPRHKITKRGQNVTFRCDPISEHNRLYWYRQTLGQGPEFLTYFQNEAQLEKSRLLSDRFSAERPKGSFSTLEIQRTEQGDSAMYLCASSRTGYGSTDTQYFGPGTRLTVL.

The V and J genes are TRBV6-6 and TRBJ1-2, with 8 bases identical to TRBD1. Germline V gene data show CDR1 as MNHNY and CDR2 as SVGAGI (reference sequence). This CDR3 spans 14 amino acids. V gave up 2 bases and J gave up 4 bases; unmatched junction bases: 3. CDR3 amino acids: CASSYGQGGYGYTF. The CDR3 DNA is TGTGCCAGCAGTTACGGACAGGGCGGCTATGGCTACACCTTC.

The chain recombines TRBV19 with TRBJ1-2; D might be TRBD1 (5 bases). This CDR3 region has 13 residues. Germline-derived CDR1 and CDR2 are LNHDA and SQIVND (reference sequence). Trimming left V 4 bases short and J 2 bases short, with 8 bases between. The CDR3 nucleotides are TGTGCCAGTAGTAGCCGGGACAACTATGGCTACACCTTC. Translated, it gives CASSSRDNYGYTF.

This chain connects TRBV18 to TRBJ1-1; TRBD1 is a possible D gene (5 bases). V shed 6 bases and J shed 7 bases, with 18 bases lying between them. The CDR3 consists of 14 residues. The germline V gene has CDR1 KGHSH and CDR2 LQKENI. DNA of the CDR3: TGTGCCAGCTCCCAGGTGGGAGGGGCTGGTGAAGCTTTCTTT. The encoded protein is CASSQVGGAGEAFF.

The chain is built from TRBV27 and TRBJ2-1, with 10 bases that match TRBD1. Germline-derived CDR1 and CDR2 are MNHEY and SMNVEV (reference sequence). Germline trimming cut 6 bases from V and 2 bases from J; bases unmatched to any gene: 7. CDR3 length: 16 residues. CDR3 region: CASRDQGQGAYNEQFF. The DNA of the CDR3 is TGTGCCAGCAGAGACCAAGGACAGGGGGCCTACAATGAGCAGTTCTTC.

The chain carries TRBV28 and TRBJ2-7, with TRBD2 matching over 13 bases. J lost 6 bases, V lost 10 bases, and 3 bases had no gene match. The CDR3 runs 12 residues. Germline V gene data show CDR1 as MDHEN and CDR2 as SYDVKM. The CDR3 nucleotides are TGTGCCATAGGACTAGCGGGAGTCGAGCAGTACTTC. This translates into CAIGLAGVEQYF.

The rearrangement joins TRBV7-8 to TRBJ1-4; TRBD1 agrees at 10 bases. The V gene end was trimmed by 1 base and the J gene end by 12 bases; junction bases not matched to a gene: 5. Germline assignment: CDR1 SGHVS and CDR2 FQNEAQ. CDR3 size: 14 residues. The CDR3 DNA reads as TGTGCCAGCAGCTTAGGGGGACAGGGGAGGGAACTGTTTTTT. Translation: CASSLGGQGRELFF.

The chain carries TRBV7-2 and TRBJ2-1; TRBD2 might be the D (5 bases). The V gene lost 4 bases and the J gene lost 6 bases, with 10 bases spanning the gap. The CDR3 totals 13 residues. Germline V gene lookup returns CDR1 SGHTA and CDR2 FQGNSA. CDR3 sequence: CASSSRTGNEQFF. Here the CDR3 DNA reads TGTGCCAGCAGCTCGAGGACTGGCAATGAGCAGTTCTTC.

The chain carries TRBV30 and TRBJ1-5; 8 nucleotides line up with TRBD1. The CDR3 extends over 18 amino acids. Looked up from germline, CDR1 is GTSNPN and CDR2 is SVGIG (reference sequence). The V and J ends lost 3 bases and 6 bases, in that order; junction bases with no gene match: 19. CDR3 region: CAWSGDRTEIRGGQPQHF. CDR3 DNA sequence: TGTGCCTGGAGCGGGGACAGGACAGAGATAAGAGGAGGTCAGCCCCAGCATTTT.

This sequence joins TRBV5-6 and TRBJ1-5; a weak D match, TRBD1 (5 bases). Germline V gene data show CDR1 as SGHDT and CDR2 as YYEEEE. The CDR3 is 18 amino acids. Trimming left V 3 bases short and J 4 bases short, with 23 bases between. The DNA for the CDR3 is TGTGCCAGCAGCTGGGGCGGTAGAAATGGCGATTGGAATCAGCCCCAGCATTTT. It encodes CASSWGGRNGDWNQPQHF.

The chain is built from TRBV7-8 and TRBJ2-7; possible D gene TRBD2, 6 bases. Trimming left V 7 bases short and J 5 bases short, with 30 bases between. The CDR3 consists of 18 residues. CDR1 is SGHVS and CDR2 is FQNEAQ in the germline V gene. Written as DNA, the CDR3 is TGTGCCAGCATCCCTACCCGGGCCGGCTTGCGGGGAGGACACGAGCAGTACTTC. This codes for CASIPTRAGLRGGHEQYF.

The CDR3 nucleotides read TGTGCCAGTAGTAGGGGACTAGCGGGAAAGCAGTACTTC. Translating gives CASSRGLAGKQYF. The V and J genes are TRBV19 and TRBJ2-7; 13 nucleotides agree with TRBD2. V trimming: 4 bases; J trimming: 8 bases; junction bases outside the gene matches: 2. The CDR3 is made up of 13 amino acids. The germline CDR1 and CDR2 sequences are LNHDA and SQIVND (reference sequence). The complete variable domain, with remaining parts taken from reference TRBV19 and TRBJ2-7, reads DGGITQSPKYLFRKEGQNVTLSCEQNLNHDAMYWYRQDPGQGLRLIYYSQIVNDFQKGDIAEGYSVSREKKESFPLTVTSAQKNPTAFYLCASSRGLAGKQYFGPGTRLTVT.

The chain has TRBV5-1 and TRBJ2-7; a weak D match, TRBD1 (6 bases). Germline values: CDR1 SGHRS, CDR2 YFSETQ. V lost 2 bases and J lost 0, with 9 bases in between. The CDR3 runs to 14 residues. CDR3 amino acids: CASSFRDTSYEQYF. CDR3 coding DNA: TGCGCCAGCAGCTTCCGGGACACCTCCTACGAGCAGTACTTC.

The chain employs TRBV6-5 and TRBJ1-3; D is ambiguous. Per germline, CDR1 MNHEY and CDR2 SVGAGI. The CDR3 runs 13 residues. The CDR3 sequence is CAVTDSSGNTIYF. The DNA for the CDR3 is TGTGCTGTTACGGACTCCTCTGGAAACACCATATATTTT.

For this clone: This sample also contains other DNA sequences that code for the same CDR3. The CDR3 is CASSLPNQPQHF. CDR3 in DNA: TGTGCCAGCAGCTTGCCGAATCAGCCCCAGCATTTT. The rearrangement joins TRBV28 to TRBJ1-5; D not resolved. This CDR3 has 12 residues. Germline assignment: CDR1 MDHEN and CDR2 SYDVKM. The V end lost 6 bases, the J end lost 4 bases, and 7 bases lay between the germline ends.